The 22 T cell receptor beta chains below all came from one sample that was sequenced in a study of OX40 agonist ivuxolimab in advanced cancers. Profiling relied on immunoSEQ multiplex PCR, and the TCRdb table lists in-frame clones only, not all of them. The sample contains tens of thousands of clones, 85% to 90% of which appear only once. Source: CD4+ or CD8+ T cells sorted from blood, taken in a trial of the OX40 agonist ivuxolimab. Source of these receptors: an adult with an advanced solid tumor such as melanoma, head and neck, liver or kidney cancer.

Here the CDR3 DNA reads TGTGCCAGCAGTTTATATTGGGACGGGAAGTCCTACGAGCAGTACTTC. Translating gives CASSLYWDGKSYEQYF. The rearrangement uses TRBV27 and TRBJ2-7; the D call may be TRBD1 or TRBD2 (5 bases each). The V gene's germline CDR1 is MNHEY and CDR2 SMNVEV (reference sequence). V gave up 1 base and J gave up 1 base, with 14 bases separating them. The CDR3 is 16 residues long.

The J gene is TRBJ1-1, the V gene TRBV5-1; 9 bases are shared with TRBD1. CDR3 length: 15 residues. Trimming removed 3 bases from V and 4 bases from J; junction bases left unmatched: 7. CDR1 SGHRS and CDR2 YFSETQ come from the germline V gene. The CDR3 DNA reads as TGCGCCAGCAGCTCCGGGACAGGGTATATCACTGAAGCTTTCTTT. This translates into CASSSGTGYITEAFF.

The V and J genes are TRBV16 and TRBJ1-2; D remains ambiguous. This CDR3 has 13 residues. Trimming took off 4 bases at V and 11 bases at J, with 17 bases between the two ends. Germline V gene lookup returns CDR1 KGHSY and CDR2 FQNENV. CDR3 DNA: TGTGCCAGCAGCCTTAATATCAGGTTGGGATACACCTTC. Protein product: CASSLNIRLGYTF. Supplemented by reference TRBV16 and TRBJ1-2, the full variable domain reads GEEVAQTPKHLVRGEGQKAKLYCAPIKGHSYVFWYQQVLKNEFKFLISFQNENVFDETGMPKERFSAKCLPNSPCSLEIQATKLEDSAVYFCASSLNIRLGYTFGSGTRLTVV.

This chain uses TRBV23-1 with TRBJ1-5; 9 bases match TRBD1. TRBV23-1 has ORF status, its function being uncertain. There are 17 residues in the CDR3. The V and J ends lost 2 bases and 7 bases, in that order; junction bases with no gene match: 12. As DNA, the CDR3 is TGCGCCAGCAGTCAAACAAGGGGGGACAGGGTGAACCAGCCCCAGCATTTT. Translating it yields CASSQTRGDRVNQPQHF.

The V and J genes are TRBV27 and TRBJ2-7; the D is unclear. Germline lookup yields CDR1 MNHEY and CDR2 SMNVEV (reference sequence). The CDR3 covers 15 residues. Deletions cut 5 bases from V and 4 bases from J, with 18 bases between. This CDR3 reads CASSHPSIERYEQYF. For the CDR3, the DNA is TGTGCCAGCAGTCACCCTTCGATAGAGAGGTACGAGCAGTACTTC.

This sequence joins TRBV29-1 and TRBJ2-6; 7 nucleotides line up with TRBD1. This CDR3 has 18 residues. With 0 bases clipped from V and 0 bases from J, the junction kept 8 bases outside the gene matches. Germline assignment: CDR1 SQVTM and CDR2 ANQGSEA. The CDR3 region is CSVEDSTGVSSGANVLTF. The CDR3 DNA reads as TGCAGCGTTGAAGATAGTACAGGGGTGTCCTCTGGGGCCAACGTCCTGACTTTC.

This rearrangement joins TRBV28 to TRBJ2-7; TRBD2 agrees at 9 bases. Trimming removed 8 bases from V and 0 bases from J; junction bases left unmatched: 5. CDR3 size: 14 residues. Germline CDR1 and CDR2: MDHEN and SYDVKM. In DNA form, the CDR3 reads TGTGCCAGCGAAGGTAGCGGGAGCTCCTACGAGCAGTACTTC. It yields the protein CASEGSGSSYEQYF.

This rearrangement joins TRBV27 to TRBJ2-7, with unresolved D. Trimming took off 5 bases at V and 0 bases at J, with 5 bases between the two ends. The CDR3 runs 12 residues. The germline V gene encodes CDR1 MNHEY and CDR2 SMNVEV (reference sequence). Here the CDR3 reads CASSPNSYEQYF. The CDR3 DNA follows: TGTGCCAGCAGTCCTAACTCCTACGAGCAGTACTTC.

The chain links TRBV7-3 to TRBJ2-1, with 10 nucleotides matching TRBD2. The germline gives CDR1 SGHTA, CDR2 FQGTGA. The CDR3 length is 19 residues. Germline trimming cut 1 base from V and 1 base from J; bases unmatched to any gene: 10. The CDR3 DNA reads as TGTGCCAGCAGCTTAAAGGTAGCGGGAGGCCCGTATTCCTACAATGAGCAGTTCTTC. Residues: CASSLKVAGGPYSYNEQFF.

The chain is built from TRBV2 and TRBJ1-1; 10 positions match TRBD1. Trimming cost V 8 bases and J 7 bases; bases outside gene matches: 7. The length of the CDR3 is 13 residues. CDR1 SNHLY and CDR2 FYNNEI come from the germline V gene. The chain's CDR3 is CASGFRDRGEAFF. CDR3 DNA: TGTGCCAGCGGATTCCGGGACAGGGGTGAAGCTTTCTTT.

The chain couples TRBV21-1 to TRBJ2-7; TRBD2 was called by the table and not checked on the DNA. TRBV21-1 is given as a pseudogene. The CDR3 sequence is 15 residues long. CDR3 protein: CASSKVTLAGSEQYF. CDR3 bases: TGTGCCAGCAGCAAAGTCACGTTGGCGGGGAGCGAGCAGTACTTC.

The rearrangement uses TRBV13 and TRBJ1-5; 9 bases line up with TRBD1. V shed 5 bases, J shed 0 bases, and the junction held 8 bases outside the gene matches. Per the germline V gene, CDR1 is PRHDT and CDR2 is FYEKMQ (reference sequence). This CDR3 region has 17 residues. CDR3 nucleotides: TGTGCCAGCAGCCACCGCCGGGGACAGGGTAGCAATCAGCCCCAGCATTTT. It specifies CASSHRRGQGSNQPQHF.

The V call is TRBV7-9, the J call TRBJ2-7, with TRBD2 identical over 8 bases. V trimming: 5 bases; J trimming: 0 bases; junction bases outside the gene matches: 6. Germline values: CDR1 SEHNR, CDR2 FQNEAQ (reference sequence). This CDR3 is 15 amino acids long. CDR3 region: CASSSGSSSSYEQYF. The CDR3 DNA follows: TGTGCCAGCAGCAGCGGGAGTTCCAGCTCCTACGAGCAGTACTTC.

Here the CDR3 reads CASSLIGVRRVDSYNEQFF. CDR3 bases: TGTGCCAGCAGTCTCATTGGGGTTCGGCGGGTCGACTCCTACAATGAGCAGTTCTTC. The rearrangement uses TRBV28 and TRBJ2-1, with TRBD2 as a possible D gene (5 bases). Germline assignment: CDR1 MDHEN and CDR2 SYDVKM. Trimming pared 5 bases from V and 0 bases from J, leaving 23 bases between. There are 19 residues in the CDR3.

This clone was picked up one time. V gene TRBV5-1 combines with J gene TRBJ2-4; D is unclear. Germline V gene lookup returns CDR1 SGHRS and CDR2 YFSETQ. V was pared by 1 base and J by 2 bases, with 7 bases between. The CDR3 covers 14 residues. CDR3 protein: CASSLYESKNIQYF. In DNA form, the CDR3 reads TGCGCCAGCAGCTTGTACGAATCCAAAAACATTCAGTACTTC.

This clone was counted a single time. The CDR3 nucleotides read TGTGCCTGGAGTGTAGGCCCGGGAGGACCCGGCTACACCTTC. It is translated as CAWSVGPGGPGYTF. V and J are TRBV30 and TRBJ1-2; no definite D call. The V gene lost 0 bases and the J gene lost 8 bases, with 16 bases spanning the gap. Looked up from germline, CDR1 is GTSNPN and CDR2 is SVGIG (reference sequence). This CDR3 comprises 14 residues.

The rearrangement joins TRBV7-9 to TRBJ2-6; D gene uncertain. Trimming pared 5 bases from V and 0 bases from J, leaving 5 bases between. Germline CDR1 reads SEHNR; CDR2 reads FQNEAQ (reference sequence). The CDR3 has 14 residues. The CDR3 coding sequence is TGTGCCAGCAGCCCGGTCTCTGGGGCCAACGTCCTGACTTTC. Amino acids: CASSPVSGANVLTF.

The CDR3 DNA is TGTGCCAGCAGCTTATCTTTCTACGAGCAGTACTTC. It translates to CASSLSFYEQYF. The V call is TRBV5-6, the J call TRBJ2-7, with D unresolved. The germline V and J ends were trimmed by 2 bases and 3 bases, with 6 bases remaining between them. The germline V gene has CDR1 SGHDT and CDR2 YYEEEE. CDR3 length: 12 amino acids.

This clone turned up a few times. This chain joins TRBV11-3 and TRBJ1-2; 7 bases map to TRBD1. The CDR3 length is 12 residues. V gave up 10 bases and J gave up 5 bases; unmatched junction bases: 7. Germline V gene sequence: CDR1 SGHNT, CDR2 YENEEA. DNA of the CDR3: TGTGCCATCCCAGACAGGGTATATGGCTACACCTTC. Translated: CAIPDRVYGYTF. Full variable domain (rest looked up from reference TRBV11-3 and TRBJ1-2): EAGVVQSPRYKIIEKKQPVAFWCNPISGHNTLYWYLQNLGQGPELLIRYENEEAVDDSQLPKDRFSAERLKGVDSTLKIQPAELGDSAVYLCAIPDRVYGYTFGSGTRLTVV.

V and J are TRBV27 and TRBJ2-1; the D is unclear. This CDR3 has 12 amino acids. Trimming took off 6 bases at V and 5 bases at J, with 8 bases between the two ends. Germline CDR1 is MNHEY and CDR2 is SMNVEV (reference sequence). The CDR3 region is CASSQRNNEQFF. CDR3 bases: TGTGCCAGCAGCCAGAGGAACAATGAGCAGTTCTTC.

CDR3 amino acids: CASSSLAGVGVWEQYF. For the CDR3, the DNA is TGTGCCAGCAGCTCACTAGCGGGAGTTGGGGTTTGGGAGCAGTACTTC. V gene TRBV9 combines with J gene TRBJ2-7; 11 bases agree with TRBD2. CDR1 is SGDLS, CDR2 YYNGEE, per germline. J was trimmed by 7 bases and V by 4 bases; bases with no gene match: 13. This CDR3 has 16 residues. The full variable domain, rest sourced from reference TRBV9 and TRBJ2-7, is DSGVTQTPKHLITATGQRVTLRCSPRSGDLSVYWYQQSLDQGLQFLIQYYNGEERAKGNILERFSAQQFPDLHSELNLSSLELGDSALYFCASSSLAGVGVWEQYFGPGTRLTVT.

The gene calls are TRBV7-9 and TRBJ1-1; 8 positions agree with TRBD1. Germline CDR1 SEHNR, CDR2 FQNEAQ (reference sequence). This CDR3 region has 13 residues. The V segment lost 5 bases and the J segment 4 bases; nucleotides outside the gene matches: 3. For the CDR3, the DNA is TGTGCCAGCAGCCCCACAGGGGGCACTGAAGCTTTCTTT. Translated: CASSPTGGTEAFF.